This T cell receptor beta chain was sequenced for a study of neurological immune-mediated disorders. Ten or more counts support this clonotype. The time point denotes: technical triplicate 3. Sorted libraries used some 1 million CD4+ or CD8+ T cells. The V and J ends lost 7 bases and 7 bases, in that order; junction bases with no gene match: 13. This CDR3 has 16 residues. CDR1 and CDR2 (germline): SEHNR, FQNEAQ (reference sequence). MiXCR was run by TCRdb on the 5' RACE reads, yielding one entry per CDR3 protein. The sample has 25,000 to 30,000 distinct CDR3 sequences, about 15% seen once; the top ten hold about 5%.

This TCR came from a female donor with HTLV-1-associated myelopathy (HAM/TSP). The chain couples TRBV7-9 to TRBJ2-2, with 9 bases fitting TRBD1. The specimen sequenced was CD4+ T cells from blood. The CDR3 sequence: CASTSRGTGKDGELFF. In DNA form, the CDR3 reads TGTGCCAGCACTTCTAGAGGGACAGGGAAGGACGGGGAGCTGTTTTTT.